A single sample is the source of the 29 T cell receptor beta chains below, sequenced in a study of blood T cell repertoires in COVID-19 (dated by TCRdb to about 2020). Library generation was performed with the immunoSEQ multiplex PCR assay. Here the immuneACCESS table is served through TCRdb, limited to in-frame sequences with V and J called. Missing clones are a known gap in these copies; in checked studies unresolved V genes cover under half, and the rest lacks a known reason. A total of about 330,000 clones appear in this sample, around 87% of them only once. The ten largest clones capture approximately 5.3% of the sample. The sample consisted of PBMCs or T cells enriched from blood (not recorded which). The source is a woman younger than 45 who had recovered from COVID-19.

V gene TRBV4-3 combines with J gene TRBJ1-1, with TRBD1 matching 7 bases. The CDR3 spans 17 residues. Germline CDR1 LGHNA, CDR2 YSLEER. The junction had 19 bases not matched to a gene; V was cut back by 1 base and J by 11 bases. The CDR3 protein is CASSQASGTVHVREAFF. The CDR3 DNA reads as TGCGCCAGCAGCCAAGCCTCCGGGACAGTTCACGTAAGAGAGGCTTTCTTT.

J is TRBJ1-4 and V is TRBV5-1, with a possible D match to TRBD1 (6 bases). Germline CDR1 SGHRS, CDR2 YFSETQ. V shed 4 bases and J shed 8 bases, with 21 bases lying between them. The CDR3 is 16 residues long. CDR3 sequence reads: CASSDSPQGWNEKLFF. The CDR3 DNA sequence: TGCGCCAGCAGCGACTCCCCACAGGGATGGAACGAAAAACTGTTTTTT. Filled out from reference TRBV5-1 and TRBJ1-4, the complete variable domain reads KAGVTQTPRYLIKTRGQQVTLSCSPISGHRSVSWYQQTPGQGLQFLFEYFSETQRNKGNFPGRFSGRQFSNSRSEMNVSTLELGDSALYLCASSDSPQGWNEKLFFGSGTQLSVL.

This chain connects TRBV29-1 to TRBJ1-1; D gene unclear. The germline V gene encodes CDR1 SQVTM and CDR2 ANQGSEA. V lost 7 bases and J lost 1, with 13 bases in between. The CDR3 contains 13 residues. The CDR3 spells CSAAPAGNTEAFF. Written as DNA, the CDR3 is TGCAGCGCCGCCCCGGCGGGGAACACTGAAGCTTTCTTT.

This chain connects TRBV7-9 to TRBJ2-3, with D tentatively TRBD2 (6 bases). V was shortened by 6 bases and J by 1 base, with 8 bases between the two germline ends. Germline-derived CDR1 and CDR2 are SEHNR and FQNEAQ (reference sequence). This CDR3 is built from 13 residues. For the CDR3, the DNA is TGTGCCAGCAGTACGGGAGGCACAGATACGCAGTATTTT. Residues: CASSTGGTDTQYF.

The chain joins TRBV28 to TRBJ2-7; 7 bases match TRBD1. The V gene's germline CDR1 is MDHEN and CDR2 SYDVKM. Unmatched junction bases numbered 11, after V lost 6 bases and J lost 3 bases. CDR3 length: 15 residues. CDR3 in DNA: TGTGCCAGCAGGTTAGACAGGGCCTCAAGCTACGAGCAGTACTTC. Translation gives CASRLDRASSYEQYF. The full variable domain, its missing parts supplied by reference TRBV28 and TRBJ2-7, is DVKVTQSSRYLVKRTGEKVFLECVQDMDHENMFWYRQDPGLGLRLIYFSYDVKMKEKGDIPEGYSVSREKKERFSLILESASTNQTSMYLCASRLDRASSYEQYFGPGTRLTVT.

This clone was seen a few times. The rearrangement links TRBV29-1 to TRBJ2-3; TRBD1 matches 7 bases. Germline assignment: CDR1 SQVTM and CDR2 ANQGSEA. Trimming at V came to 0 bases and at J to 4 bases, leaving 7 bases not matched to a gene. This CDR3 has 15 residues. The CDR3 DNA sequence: TGCAGCGTTGAAGAAACCGACAGGGTCCCAGATACGCAGTATTTT. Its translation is CSVEETDRVPDTQYF.

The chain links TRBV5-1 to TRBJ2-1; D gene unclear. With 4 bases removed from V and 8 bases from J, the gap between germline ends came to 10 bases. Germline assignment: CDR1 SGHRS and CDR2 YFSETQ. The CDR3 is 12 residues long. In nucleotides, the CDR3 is TGCGCCAGCAGCCCTACCCCATATGAGCAGTTCTTC. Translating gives CASSPTPYEQFF.

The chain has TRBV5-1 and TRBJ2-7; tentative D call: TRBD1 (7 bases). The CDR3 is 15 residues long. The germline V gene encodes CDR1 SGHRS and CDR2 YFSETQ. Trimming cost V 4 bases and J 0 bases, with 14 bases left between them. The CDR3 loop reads CASSPGDSSSYEQYF. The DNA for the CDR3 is TGCGCCAGCAGCCCGGGGGACAGTAGCTCCTACGAGCAGTACTTC.

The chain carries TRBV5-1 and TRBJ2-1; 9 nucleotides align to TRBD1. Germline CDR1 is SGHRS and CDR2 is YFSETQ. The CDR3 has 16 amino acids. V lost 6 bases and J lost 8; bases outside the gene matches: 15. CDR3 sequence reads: CASNSPGQGRQDEQFF. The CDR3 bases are TGCGCCAGCAATTCGCCGGGACAGGGCAGGCAGGATGAGCAGTTCTTC.

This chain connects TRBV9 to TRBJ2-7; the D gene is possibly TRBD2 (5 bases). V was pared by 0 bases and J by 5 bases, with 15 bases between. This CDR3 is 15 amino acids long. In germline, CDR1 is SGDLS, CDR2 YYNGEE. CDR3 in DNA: TGTGCCAGCAGCGTAGGGGAGACGGTAAGAAACGAGCAGTACTTC. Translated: CASSVGETVRNEQYF.

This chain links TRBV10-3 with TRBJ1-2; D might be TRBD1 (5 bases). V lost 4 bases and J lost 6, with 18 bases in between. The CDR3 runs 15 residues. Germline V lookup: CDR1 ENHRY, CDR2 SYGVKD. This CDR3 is CAISGAAGGEDGYTF. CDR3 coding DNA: TGTGCCATCAGTGGCGCGGCGGGGGGTGAAGATGGCTACACCTTC.

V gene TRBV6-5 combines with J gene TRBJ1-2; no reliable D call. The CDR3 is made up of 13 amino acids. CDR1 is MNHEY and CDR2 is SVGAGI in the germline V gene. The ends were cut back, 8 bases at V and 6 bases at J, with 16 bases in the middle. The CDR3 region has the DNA TGTGCCAGCGGAGGAATAAGTGTAGATGGCTACACCTTC. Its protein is CASGGISVDGYTF.

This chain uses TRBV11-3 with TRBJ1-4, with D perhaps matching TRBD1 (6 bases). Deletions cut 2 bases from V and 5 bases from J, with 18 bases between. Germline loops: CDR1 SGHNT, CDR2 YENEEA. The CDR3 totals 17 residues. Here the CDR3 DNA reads TGTGCCAGCAGCTTAAGAGGCAGGGGTGGGAGAAATGAAAAACTGTTTTTT. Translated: CASSLRGRGGRNEKLFF.

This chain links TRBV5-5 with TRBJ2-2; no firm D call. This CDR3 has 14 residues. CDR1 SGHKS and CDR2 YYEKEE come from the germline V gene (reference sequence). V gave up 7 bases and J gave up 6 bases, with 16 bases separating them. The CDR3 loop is CASQQILSAGELFF. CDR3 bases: TGTGCCAGCCAACAGATCCTATCCGCCGGGGAGCTGTTTTTT.

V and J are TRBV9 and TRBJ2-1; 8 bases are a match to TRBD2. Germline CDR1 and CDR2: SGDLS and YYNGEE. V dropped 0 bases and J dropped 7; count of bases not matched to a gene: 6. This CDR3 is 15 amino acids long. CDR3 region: CASSVASGGRNEQFF. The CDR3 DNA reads TGTGCCAGCAGCGTAGCCAGCGGGGGTAGGAATGAGCAGTTCTTC.

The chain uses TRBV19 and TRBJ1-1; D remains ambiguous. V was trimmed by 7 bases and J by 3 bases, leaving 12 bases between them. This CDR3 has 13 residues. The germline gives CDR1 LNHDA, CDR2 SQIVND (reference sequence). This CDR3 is CASTSTGDTEAFF. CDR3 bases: TGTGCCAGTACCTCAACCGGGGACACTGAAGCTTTCTTT.

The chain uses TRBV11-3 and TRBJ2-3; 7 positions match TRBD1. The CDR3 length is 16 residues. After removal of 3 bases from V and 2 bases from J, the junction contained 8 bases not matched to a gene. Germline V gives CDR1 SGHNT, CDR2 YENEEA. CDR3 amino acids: CASSFGQDSFTDTQYF. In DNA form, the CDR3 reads TGTGCCAGCAGCTTTGGACAGGATTCCTTCACAGATACGCAGTATTTT.

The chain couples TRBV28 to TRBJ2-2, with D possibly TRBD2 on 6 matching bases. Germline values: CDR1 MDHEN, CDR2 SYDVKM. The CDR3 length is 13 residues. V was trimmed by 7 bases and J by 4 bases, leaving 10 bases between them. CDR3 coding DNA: TGTGCCAGCATGGAGGGACTCACCGGGGAGCTGTTTTTT. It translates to CASMEGLTGELFF.

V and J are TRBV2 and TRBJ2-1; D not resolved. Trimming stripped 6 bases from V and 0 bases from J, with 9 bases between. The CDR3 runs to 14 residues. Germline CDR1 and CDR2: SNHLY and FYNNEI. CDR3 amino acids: CASSYLSSYNEQFF. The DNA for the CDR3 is TGTGCCAGCAGCTATCTGAGCTCCTACAATGAGCAGTTCTTC. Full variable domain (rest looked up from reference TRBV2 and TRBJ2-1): EPEVTQTPSHQVTQMGQEVILRCVPISNHLYFYWYRQILGQKVEFLVSFYNNEISEKSEIFDDQFSVERPDGSNFTLKIRSTKLEDSAMYFCASSYLSSYNEQFFGPGTRLTVL.

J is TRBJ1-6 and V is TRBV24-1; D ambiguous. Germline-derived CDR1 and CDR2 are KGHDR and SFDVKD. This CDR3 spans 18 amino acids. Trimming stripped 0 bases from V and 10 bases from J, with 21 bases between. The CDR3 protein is CATSDLQLRYHSRSPLHF. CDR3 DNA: TGTGCCACCAGTGATTTGCAATTGAGGTACCATTCTAGATCACCCCTCCACTTT.

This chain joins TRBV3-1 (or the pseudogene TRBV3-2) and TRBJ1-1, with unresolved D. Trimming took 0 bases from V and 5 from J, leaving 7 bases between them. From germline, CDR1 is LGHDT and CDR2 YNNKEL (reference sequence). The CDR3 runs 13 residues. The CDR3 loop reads CASSQERGTEAFF. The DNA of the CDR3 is TGTGCCAGCAGCCAAGAAAGAGGGACTGAAGCTTTCTTT.

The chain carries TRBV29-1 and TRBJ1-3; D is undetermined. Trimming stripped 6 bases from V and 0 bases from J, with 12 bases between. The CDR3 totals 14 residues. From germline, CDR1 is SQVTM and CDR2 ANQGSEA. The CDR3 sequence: CSVREVRSGNTIYF. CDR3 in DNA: TGCAGCGTGAGGGAGGTCCGCTCTGGAAACACCATATATTTT.

CDR3 coding DNA: TGTGCCAGCAGCCTTGGACAGGCATCATACAATGAGCAGTTCTTC. Translating gives CASSLGQASYNEQFF. The rearrangement links TRBV5-6 to TRBJ2-1, with TRBD1 identical over 7 bases. Germline CDR1 and CDR2: SGHDT and YYEEEE. The junction had 8 bases not matched to a gene; V was cut back by 4 bases and J by 4 bases. The CDR3 runs 15 residues.

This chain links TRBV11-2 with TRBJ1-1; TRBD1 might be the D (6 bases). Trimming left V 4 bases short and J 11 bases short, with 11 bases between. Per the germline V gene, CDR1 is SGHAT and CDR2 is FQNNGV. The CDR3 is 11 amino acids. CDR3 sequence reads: CASSSPGDAFF. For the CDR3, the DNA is TGTGCCAGCAGCTCTCCAGGGGATGCTTTCTTT. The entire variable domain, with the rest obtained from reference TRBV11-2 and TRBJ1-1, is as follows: EAGVAQSPRYKIIEKRQSVAFWCNPISGHATLYWYQQILGQGPKLLIQFQNNGVVDDSQLPKDRFSAERLKGVDSTLKIQPAKLEDSAVYLCASSSPGDAFFGQGTRLTVV.

CDR3 sequence reads: CASSLGAESADTQYF. For the CDR3, the DNA is TGTGCCAGCAGCTTAGGGGCAGAGTCGGCAGATACGCAGTATTTT. This rearrangement joins TRBV7-9 to TRBJ2-3; the D is unclear. Per the germline V gene, CDR1 is SEHNR and CDR2 is FQNEAQ (reference sequence). The CDR3 has 15 residues. Trimming took off 1 base at V and 4 bases at J, with 12 bases between the two ends.

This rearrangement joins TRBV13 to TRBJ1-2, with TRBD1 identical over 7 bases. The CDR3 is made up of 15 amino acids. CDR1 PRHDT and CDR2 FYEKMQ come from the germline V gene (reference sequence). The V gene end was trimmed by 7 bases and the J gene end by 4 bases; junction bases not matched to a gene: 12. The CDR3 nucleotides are TGTGCCAGCACCCTTAGGGGGGCAGGGGGCTATGGCTACACCTTC. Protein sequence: CASTLRGAGGYGYTF.

In DNA, the CDR3 is TGTGCCAGCAGTTGGGACTTAGGTAATTCACCCCTCCACTTT. This translates into CASSWDLGNSPLHF. The chain employs TRBV6-5 and TRBJ1-6; possibly TRBD1 for D (5 bases). The CDR3 has 14 residues. Trimming shortened V by 4 bases and J by 6 bases, and 10 bases separated the two germline ends. Germline CDR1 is MNHEY and CDR2 is SVGAGI.

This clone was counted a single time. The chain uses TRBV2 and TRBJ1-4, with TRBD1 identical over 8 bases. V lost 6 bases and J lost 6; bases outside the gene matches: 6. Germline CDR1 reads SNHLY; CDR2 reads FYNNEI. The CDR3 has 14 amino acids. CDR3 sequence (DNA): TGTGCCAGCAGGGGCTGGACAGGGTATGAAAAACTGTTTTTT. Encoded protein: CASRGWTGYEKLFF.

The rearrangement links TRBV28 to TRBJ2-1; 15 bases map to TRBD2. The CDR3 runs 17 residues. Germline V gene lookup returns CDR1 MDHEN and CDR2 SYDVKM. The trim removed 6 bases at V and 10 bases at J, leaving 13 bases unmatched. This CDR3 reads CASRLGSGTSGGQEQFF. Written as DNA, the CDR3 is TGTGCCAGCAGGCTAGGCTCCGGGACTAGCGGGGGGCAGGAGCAGTTCTTC.